These T cell receptor beta chains were read from a single sample in a study of T-cell memory formation after mild COVID-19. TCRdb re-derived calls from the 5' RACE reads in MiXCR, one entry per CDR3 protein. The sample includes some 290,000 distinct CDR3 sequences, roughly 15% of them seen just once. The sequencing sample was made of PBMCs or a T cell subset sorted from them (not recorded which). These receptors were collected from a man younger than 35 who had mild COVID-19 (a few samples of this study predate the infection). Cell type and time point are not known. Both conserved end residues are part of each CDR3. The order of the fields is D gene, V gene, J gene, clone size, CDR3 DNA, CDR3 protein. D genes are given only for firm matches. Rows may omit the clone size; those that give it use once, few, many or a size class.

TRBD1	TRBV5-4	TRBJ1-4	.	TGTGCCAGCAGTCGGGACAGGGCGAGTGAAAAACTGTTTTTT	CASSRDRASEKLFF
TRBD2	TRBV4-2	TRBJ2-1	once	TGTGCCAGCAGTTTGGGGGGGGAGAATGAGCAGTTCTTC	CASSLGGENEQFF
.	TRBV5-1	TRBJ2-2	.	TGCGCCAGCAGCTTGGATCCAGCGGGGACAAACACCGGGGAGCTGTTTTTT	CASSLDPAGTNTGELFF
.	TRBV7-9	TRBJ1-6	few	TGTGCCAGCAGCCGCAGGGAATCTGCACCCCTCCACTTT	CASSRRESAPLHF
TRBD1	TRBV4-2	TRBJ1-3	few	TGTGCCAGCAGCCGAGGGACAGGGAGTCGAAACACCATATATTTT	CASSRGTGSRNTIYF
.	TRBV2	TRBJ2-3	few	TGTGCCAGCAGCCAGATACAGACAGATACGCAGTATTTT	CASSQIQTDTQYF
.	TRBV4-3	TRBJ2-4	medium-sized	TGCGCCAGCAGCCAAGATTTCGGGGGGCCAAACATTCAGTACTTC	CASSQDFGGPNIQYF
.	TRBV20-1	TRBJ2-5	.	TGCAGTGCTAGAGGGGAGACCCAGTACTTC	CSARGETQYF
TRBD1	TRBV2	TRBJ1-2	few	TGTGCCACAAAGGACAGGGAATATGGCTACACCTTC	CATKDREYGYTF
TRBD2	TRBV4-1	TRBJ2-3	few	TGCGCCAGCAGCCGAAATAGCGGGGGGGACACAGATACGCAGTATTTT	CASSRNSGGDTDTQYF
TRBD2	TRBV5-6	TRBJ2-4	.	TGTGCCAGCAGCTTCCTTAGCGGGGGACTTCTAGCCAAAAACATTCAGTACTTC	CASSFLSGGLLAKNIQYF
.	TRBV12-3/TRBV12-4	TRBJ2-5	.	TGTGCCAGCAGACAGAACCTAGATGCCCAGTACTTC	CASRQNLDAQYF
.	TRBV4-1	TRBJ2-7	.	TGCGCCAGCAGCTCAGAGACCTACGAGCAGTACTTC	CASSSETYEQYF
.	TRBV19	TRBJ2-1	.	TGTGCCAGTAGTGGACGCTGGCCCGGCTCCTACAATGAGCAGTTCTTC	CASSGRWPGSYNEQFF
.	TRBV4-2	TRBJ1-2	few	TGTGCCAGCAGCCAAGATTCCGGAGCAGAGCAACCCCGCTATGGCTACACCTTC	CASSQDSGAEQPRYGYTF
TRBD1	TRBV27	TRBJ2-1	few	TGTGCCAGCAGTTTTCGCGACCCGGACAGGGAGCAGTTCTTC	CASSFRDPDREQFF
.	TRBV6-2/TRBV6-3	TRBJ2-1	.	TGTGCCAGCTCTACGCCCCCCGGCCCCTACAATGAGCAGTTCTTC	CASSTPPGPYNEQFF
.	TRBV6-2/TRBV6-3	TRBJ1-2	.	TGTGCCAGCAACCAACCGCAGGGGAGGATCTATGGCTACACCTTC	CASNQPQGRIYGYTF
.	TRBV20-1	TRBJ1-4	.	TGCAGTGCTAGAGTCGGAGGGGAGAGGGGAAAACTGTTTTTT	CSARVGGERGKLFF
TRBD1	TRBV6-1	TRBJ2-7	few	TGTGCCAGCAGTGGGACAGGGGTCCACGAGCAGTACTTC	CASSGTGVHEQYF
TRBD2	TRBV27	TRBJ2-4	many	TGTGCCAGCAGTTTATTCGGGCGAGCGGGGGCCGGAGCCAAAAACATTCAGTACTTC	CASSLFGRAGAGAKNIQYF
TRBD2	TRBV2	TRBJ2-3	.	TGTGCCAGCAACCGGGGGGGCATCGCAGATACGCAGTATTTT	CASNRGGIADTQYF
.	TRBV7-9	TRBJ2-5	once	TGTGCCAGCAGCTTTATCTACGGGGGCCAAGAGACCCAGTACTTC	CASSFIYGGQETQYF
.	TRBV18	TRBJ2-3	many	TGCGCCAGCAGCCCCGGGAGCACAGATACGCAGTATTTT	CASSPGSTDTQYF
TRBD2	TRBV29-1	TRBJ2-3	few	TGCAGCGTTGAGGGGAGGGCTAGCGGCCTGGGGCAGTATTTT	CSVEGRASGLGQYF
.	TRBV7-2	TRBJ1-5	few	TGTGCCAGCAGCGCTCAGCCGGACCAGCCCCAGCATTTT	CASSAQPDQPQHF